This T cell receptor (beta chain) was identified during a study of blood T cell repertoires in COVID-19. For the study at large: Sites across the United States, Italy and Spain contributed samples from acute and convalescent COVID-19.

Here immunoSEQ multiplex PCR was the method, and the copy in TCRdb shows in-frame clones only, minus some. The sample shows about 180,000 clones, about 89% of them seen only once. Germline V gene data show CDR1 as SGHNT and CDR2 as YYREEE (reference sequence). The CDR3 sequence is 15 residues long. With V trimmed by 1 base and J by 2 bases, 5 bases remained unmatched. The sequencing sample was made of peripheral blood. This TCR came from a man younger than 35 who had recovered from COVID-19. The chain employs TRBV5-4 and TRBJ2-7; the match to TRBD2 covers 8 bases. The CDR3 loop reads CASSLPGGATYEQYF. The CDR3 region has the DNA TGTGCCAGCAGCTTGCCGGGGGGGGCCACCTACGAGCAGTACTTC.